This T cell receptor (beta chain) was identified in a study of T cells after yellow fever vaccination. General observations from the study: Abundant bulk-derived clonotypes could contaminate FACS-sorted repertoires. Most clones from primary vaccination resurfaced after the booster (approximately 96% CD4, approximately 87% CD8). Clonotype sharing between CD4 and CD8 compartments was small.

The 5'RACE template-switching step produced TCR cDNA and added a universal primer site and UMIs. Each CDR3 protein is one row after TCRdb ran MiXCR on the 5' RACE reads. The data hold about 96,000 distinct CDR3 sequences, with about 8.2% observed a single time. The germline gives CDR1 LGHDT, CDR2 YNNKEL (reference sequence). This CDR3 comprises 13 residues. V lost 0 bases to trimming and J lost 7 bases, with 9 bases between them. The material was CD8+ T cells not binding an NS4B(214-222) dextramer, sorted from PBMCs, obtained approximately 15 days after the first yellow fever vaccination. The receptor's source is a man between 18 and 35 years old who received the YFV17D yellow fever vaccine. V and J are TRBV3-1 and TRBJ1-1, with D perhaps matching TRBD1 (6 bases). The CDR3 loop is CASSQERGDEAFF. The CDR3, as DNA: TGTGCCAGCAGCCAAGAAAGGGGGGATGAAGCTTTCTTT.